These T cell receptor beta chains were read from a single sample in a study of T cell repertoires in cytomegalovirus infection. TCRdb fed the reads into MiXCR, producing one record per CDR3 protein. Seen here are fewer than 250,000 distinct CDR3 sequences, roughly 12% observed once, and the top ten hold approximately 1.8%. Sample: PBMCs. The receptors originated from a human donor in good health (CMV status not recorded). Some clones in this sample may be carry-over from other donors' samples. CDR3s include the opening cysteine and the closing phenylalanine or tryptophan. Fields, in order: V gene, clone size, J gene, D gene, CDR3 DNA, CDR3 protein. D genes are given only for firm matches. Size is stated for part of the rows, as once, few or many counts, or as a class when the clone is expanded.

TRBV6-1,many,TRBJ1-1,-,TGTGCCAGCATAAACGGGGGGCAAACTGAAGCTTTCTTT,CASINGGQTEAFF
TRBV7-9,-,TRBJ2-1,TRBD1,TGTGCCAGCAGCTCCCGGGACAGTCAGTTCTTC,CASSSRDSQFF
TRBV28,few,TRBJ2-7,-,TGTGCCAGCAGTTCCCTGGGTCCTACCTACGAGCAGTACTTC,CASSSLGPTYEQYF
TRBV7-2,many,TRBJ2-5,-,TGTGCCAGCAGCGTCCTACAGGGAACTTTGGAGACCCAGTACTTC,CASSVLQGTLETQYF
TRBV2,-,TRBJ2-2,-,TGTGCCAGCAGGGAAACGAGATCCGGGGAGCTGTTTTTT,CASRETRSGELFF
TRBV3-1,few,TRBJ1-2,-,TGTGCCAGCAGCCTCCTCGGACAGACTCGCTACACCTTC,CASSLLGQTRYTF
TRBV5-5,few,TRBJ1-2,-,TGTGCCAGCAGCCGGTCGAGCGGACGCACCGGGGAAGGCTACACCTTC,CASSRSSGRTGEGYTF
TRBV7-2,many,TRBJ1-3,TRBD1,TGTGCCAGCAGCTTGACGGGACAGATCTCTGGAAACACCATATATTTT,CASSLTGQISGNTIYF
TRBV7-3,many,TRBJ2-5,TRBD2,TGTGCCAGCAGCCCTACTAGCGGGGGACAAGAGACCCAGTACTTC,CASSPTSGGQETQYF
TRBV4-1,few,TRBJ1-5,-,TGCGCCAGCAGCCGGTCGGAACGGGATCAGCCCCAGCATTTT,CASSRSERDQPQHF
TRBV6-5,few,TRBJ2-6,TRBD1,TGTGCCAGCAGTTACTCCCGACAGGGCCCATTTCCCTTCTCTGGGGCCAACGTCCTGACTTTC,CASSYSRQGPFPFSGANVLTF
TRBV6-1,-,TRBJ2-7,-,TGTGCCAGCAAGGCAGCGGGTCTCCCCTACGAGCAGTACTTC,CASKAAGLPYEQYF
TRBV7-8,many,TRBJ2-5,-,TGTGCCAGCAGCTGGGCCCCTGAACAACCTGGGGGGGCGGGGACCCAGTACTTC,CASSWAPEQPGGAGTQYF
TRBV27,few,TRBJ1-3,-,TGTGCCAGCAGGCGAGCCCAGGGGACTGGAAACACCATATATTTT,CASRRAQGTGNTIYF
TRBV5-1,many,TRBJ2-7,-,TGCGCCAGCAGCTTGGACCCGACGCTCGGGAAGCAGTACTTC,CASSLDPTLGKQYF
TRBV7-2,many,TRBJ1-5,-,TGTGCCAGCAGCTTCGGAGCAAATCAGCCCCAGCATTTT,CASSFGANQPQHF
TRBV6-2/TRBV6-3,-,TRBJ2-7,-,TGTGCCAGCAGTATACAGGGCGTGTCCTACGAGCAGTACTTC,CASSIQGVSYEQYF
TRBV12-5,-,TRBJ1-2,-,TGTGCTAGTGGGCTCCAGGGGACTAACTATGGCTACACCTTC,CASGLQGTNYGYTF
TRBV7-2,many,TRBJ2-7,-,TGTGCCAGCAGCTTAGGGCCGGGGCCAACAACCTACGAGCAGTACTTC,CASSLGPGPTTYEQYF
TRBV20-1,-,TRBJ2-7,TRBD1,TGCAGTGCCCGGAAGGGGGGACAGGATGCATCCTACGAGCAGTACTTC,CSARKGGQDASYEQYF
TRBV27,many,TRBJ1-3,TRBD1,TGTGCCAGCAGTCTTAGCAGGGGGCTTGGAAACACCATATATTTT,CASSLSRGLGNTIYF
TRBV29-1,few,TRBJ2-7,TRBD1,TGCAGCGTCGGGGACAGGGGTGGCGAGCAGTACTTC,CSVGDRGGEQYF
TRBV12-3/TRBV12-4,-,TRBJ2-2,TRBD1,TGTGCCAGCAGTTCTACAGGGGCCGGGGAGCTGTTTTTT,CASSSTGAGELFF
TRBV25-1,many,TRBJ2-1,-,TGTGCCAGTGGGGGGAATGAGCAGTTCTTC,CASGGNEQFF
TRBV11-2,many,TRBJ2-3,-,TGTGCCAGCTCCAGGGGGGGCACTAGCACAGATACGCAGTATTTT,CASSRGGTSTDTQYF
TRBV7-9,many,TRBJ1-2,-,TGTGCCAGCAGCACACCGGAGGGGGGAGCCTATGGCTACACCTTC,CASSTPEGGAYGYTF
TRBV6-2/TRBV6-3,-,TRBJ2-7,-,TGTGCCAGCAGTCTCGACAGTGCCTACGAGCAGTACTTC,CASSLDSAYEQYF
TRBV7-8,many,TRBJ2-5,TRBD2,TGTGCCAGCAGCTTACCCTCGGCGGGAGAAGGGGAAGAGACCCAGTACTTC,CASSLPSAGEGEETQYF
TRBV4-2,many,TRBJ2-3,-,TGTGCCAGCAGCCAAGAGCGCGTGGAGACAGATACGCAGTATTTT,CASSQERVETDTQYF
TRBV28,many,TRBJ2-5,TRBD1,TGTGCCAGCAGTTCTCCGGGACAGGGTTCCCAAGAGACCCAGTACTTC,CASSSPGQGSQETQYF
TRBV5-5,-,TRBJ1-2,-,TGTGCCAGCAGCTTGGGGCAGAAAGACTATGGCTACACCTTC,CASSLGQKDYGYTF
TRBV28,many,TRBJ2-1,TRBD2,TGTGCCAGCAGTGCTAGCGGGTCTTACAATGAGCAGTTCTTC,CASSASGSYNEQFF
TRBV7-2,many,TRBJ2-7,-,TGTGCCAGTAGCGGTCCTTCCTACGAGCAGTACTTC,CASSGPSYEQYF
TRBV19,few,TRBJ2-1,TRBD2,TGTGCCAGTACCTCAGCGGGAAGAGCGAACAATGAGCAGTTCTTC,CASTSAGRANNEQFF
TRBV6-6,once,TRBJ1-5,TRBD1,TGTGCCAGCAGCTACAGGGGCTTCCATCCCCAGCATTTT,CASSYRGFHPQHF
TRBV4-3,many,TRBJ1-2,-,TGCGCCAGCAGCCAAGAATCCATGGGTCCTCCTAACTATGGCTACACCTTC,CASSQESMGPPNYGYTF
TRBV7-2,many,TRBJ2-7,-,TGTGCCAGCAGCTTAGCGGGTGGGTTCTCCTACGAGCAGTACTTC,CASSLAGGFSYEQYF
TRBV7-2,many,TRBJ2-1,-,TGTGCCAGCAGCTTATTCAGTGATGAGCAGTTCTTC,CASSLFSDEQFF
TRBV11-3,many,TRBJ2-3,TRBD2,TGTGCCAGCAGGCCGTACGCTCCCGGACTAGCGGGGATCACAGATACGCAGTATTTT,CASRPYAPGLAGITDTQYF
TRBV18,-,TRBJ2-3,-,TGTGCCAGCTCACCACCCTCTAGCACAGATACGCAGTATTTT,CASSPPSSTDTQYF
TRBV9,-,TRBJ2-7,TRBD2,TGTGCCAGCAGCGTAGGTGGGACTAGGACTAACGAGCAGTACTTC,CASSVGGTRTNEQYF
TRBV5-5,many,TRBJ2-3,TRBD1,TGTGCCAGCAGCCTGGGGGCAGGGGGCCGCACAGATACGCAGTATTTT,CASSLGAGGRTDTQYF